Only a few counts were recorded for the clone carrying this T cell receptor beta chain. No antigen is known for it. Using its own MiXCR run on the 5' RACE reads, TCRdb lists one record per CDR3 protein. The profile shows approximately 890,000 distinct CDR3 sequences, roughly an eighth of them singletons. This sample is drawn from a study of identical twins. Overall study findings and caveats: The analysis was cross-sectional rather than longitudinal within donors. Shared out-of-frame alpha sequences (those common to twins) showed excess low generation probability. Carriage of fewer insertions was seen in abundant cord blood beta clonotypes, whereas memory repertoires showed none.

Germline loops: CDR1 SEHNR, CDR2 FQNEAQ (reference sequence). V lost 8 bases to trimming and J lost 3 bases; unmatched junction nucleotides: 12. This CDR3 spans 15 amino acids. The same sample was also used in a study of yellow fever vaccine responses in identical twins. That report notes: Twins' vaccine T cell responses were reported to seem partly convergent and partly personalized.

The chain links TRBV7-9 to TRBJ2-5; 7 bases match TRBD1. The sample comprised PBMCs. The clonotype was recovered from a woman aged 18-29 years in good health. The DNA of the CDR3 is TGTGCCAGCTTCTCAAAGGAGACAGGGAAAGAGACCCAGTACTTC. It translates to CASFSKETGKETQYF.